Presented here are 27 T cell receptor beta chains from one specimen sequenced in a study of human T cells and chemical hapten exposure. Time point reported: patch test 3, about 24 weeks after DPC sensitization. Treatment given: therapeutic diphenylcyclopropenone sensitization with weekly scalp DPC. TCRdb ran MiXCR on the RACE reads and lists one entry per CDR3 protein. This sample has roughly 100,000 distinct CDR3 sequences, with around 34% found just once. The material sequenced was whole blood, taken in connection with sensitization to the hapten diphenylcyclopropenone (DPC). Every receptor here comes from a man aged 35 to 55 with alopecia areata. Some clones in this sample may be carry-over from other donors' samples.

The chain employs TRBV20-1 and TRBJ1-1, with 9 bases aligning to TRBD1. CDR3 length: 15 residues. The J segment lost 5 bases and the V segment lost 0 bases, leaving 7 bases of the junction unmatched. Germline V gene data show CDR1 as DFQATT and CDR2 as SNEGSKA (reference sequence). The CDR3 spells CSARDQQGAETEAFF. CDR3 in DNA: TGCAGTGCTAGAGATCAACAGGGGGCTGAAACTGAAGCTTTCTTT.

The chain combines TRBV20-1 with TRBJ1-5; D not certain. V was pared by 3 bases and J by 7 bases, with 10 bases between. CDR3 length equals 12 residues. CDR1 is DFQATT and CDR2 is SNEGSKA in the germline V gene (reference sequence). The DNA of the CDR3 is TGCAGTGCTAGTTCGCCCGGGCAGCCCCAGCATTTT. Its protein is CSASSPGQPQHF.

V is TRBV3-1 and J is TRBJ2-1; 10 nucleotides match TRBD2. Looked up from germline, CDR1 is LGHDT and CDR2 is YNNKEL (reference sequence). Trimming at V came to 0 bases and at J to 10 bases, leaving 6 bases not matched to a gene. This CDR3 is built from 15 residues. CDR3 coding DNA: TGTGCCAGCAGCCAAGAATGGCTAGCGGGAGACGAGCAGTTCTTC. The encoded protein is CASSQEWLAGDEQFF.

The V and J genes are TRBV29-1 and TRBJ2-3; 11 nucleotides agree with TRBD1. CDR3 length: 15 amino acids. After removal of 4 bases from V and 5 bases from J, the junction contained 8 bases not matched to a gene. Germline CDR1 and CDR2: SQVTM and ANQGSEA. The CDR3 DNA is TGCAGCGTTGGGCTTTTGGACAGGGGGCTAGATACGCAGTATTTT. It yields the protein CSVGLLDRGLDTQYF.

The chain has TRBV7-2 and TRBJ2-4, with D uncertain. The length of the CDR3 is 16 residues. V was trimmed by 1 base and J by 0 bases, leaving 10 bases between them. From germline, CDR1 is SGHTA and CDR2 FQGNSA. The DNA of the CDR3 is TGTGCCAGCAGCTTAGGGCAGAGTATAGCCAAAAACATTCAGTACTTC. It specifies CASSLGQSIAKNIQYF.

The chain employs TRBV6-2 or TRBV6-3 and TRBJ2-7; perhaps TRBD2 as D (6 bases). The germline V gene encodes CDR1 MNHEY and CDR2 SVGEGT. There are 15 residues in the CDR3. V shed 6 bases and J shed 0 bases, with 15 bases lying between them. DNA for the CDR3: TGTGCCAGCAGCCGCTGGGGGACTTTCTCCTACGAGCAGTACGTC. Translating it yields CASSRWGTFSYEQYV.

This chain links TRBV28 with TRBJ2-1, with 9 bases matching TRBD2. CDR1 and CDR2 from the germline V gene are MDHEN and SYDVKM. The V gene end was trimmed by 7 bases and the J gene end by 4 bases; junction bases not matched to a gene: 8. The CDR3 loop spans 15 amino acids. The DNA of the CDR3 is TGTGCCAGCAAAGCTACTAGCGGGCCATACAATGAGCAGTTCTTC. It encodes CASKATSGPYNEQFF.

This chain uses TRBV5-1 with TRBJ2-3; D gene ambiguous. The CDR3 extends over 15 amino acids. Trimming took 4 bases from V and 1 from J, leaving 13 bases between them. The germline V gene has CDR1 SGHRS and CDR2 YFSETQ. Written as DNA, the CDR3 is TGCGCCAGCAGCACCGAATGGGGTGGCACAGATACGCAGTATTTT. As protein: CASSTEWGGTDTQYF. Supplemented by reference TRBV5-1 and TRBJ2-3, the full variable domain reads KAGVTQTPRYLIKTRGQQVTLSCSPISGHRSVSWYQQTPGQGLQFLFEYFSETQRNKGNFPGRFSGRQFSNSRSEMNVSTLELGDSALYLCASSTEWGGTDTQYFGPGTRLTVL.

This clonotype came up a few times. The chain employs TRBV4-3 and TRBJ2-2, with 10 bases that match TRBD2. This CDR3 comprises 20 residues. CDR1 LGHNA and CDR2 YSLEER come from the germline V gene. The V segment lost 3 bases and the J segment 7 bases; nucleotides outside the gene matches: 20. The CDR3 DNA is TGCGCCAGCAGCCAGGGGACAGCGGCGATCCTAGCGGGAGTGTTCGGGGAGCTGTTTTTT. Amino acid sequence: CASSQGTAAILAGVFGELFF.

This clonotype was seen more than once but under ten times. The V call is TRBV11-2, the J call TRBJ2-7, with 10 bases identical to TRBD2. This CDR3 has 13 amino acids. V dropped 5 bases and J dropped 7; count of bases not matched to a gene: 5. Germline V gene sequence: CDR1 SGHAT, CDR2 FQNNGV. CDR3 nucleotide sequence: TGTGCCAGCAGCACCCTAGCGGGAGAGGAGCAGTACGTC. It yields the protein CASSTLAGEEQYV.

This clonotype was seen only a few times. This chain uses TRBV12-3 or TRBV12-4 with TRBJ2-1; TRBD1 matches 9 bases. The length of the CDR3 is 14 residues. J was trimmed by 2 bases and V by 6 bases; bases with no gene match: 2. The CDR3 DNA reads as TGTGCCAGCAGAGACAGGGGGGCCTACAATGAGCAGTTCTTC. Protein: CASRDRGAYNEQFF.

Of note for this clonotype: At one of its ends the junction is not consistent with the germline gene, which may arise from a read error. The V gene is TRBV11-2, the J gene TRBJ2-7; D is ambiguous. The CDR3 length is 11 residues. Germline CDR1 reads SGHAT; CDR2 reads FQNNGV. The DNA of the CDR3 is TGTGCCAGCAGCCTAGACTACGAGCAGTACTTC. Protein sequence: CASSLDYEQYF.

V is TRBV6-5 and J is TRBJ2-7; perhaps TRBD1 as D (6 bases). V was trimmed by 2 bases and J by 4 bases, leaving 24 bases between them. Germline V lookup: CDR1 MNHEY, CDR2 SVGAGI. The CDR3 is 18 amino acids. The CDR3 DNA reads as TGTGCCAGCAGTTACACGCGACCACGAGTGGGGGCCGGATACGAGCAGTACTTC. As protein: CASSYTRPRVGAGYEQYF.

This clonotype occurred a few times. V usage is TRBV18 and J usage is TRBJ2-1, with a tentative D call TRBD2 (6 bases). Germline CDR1 KGHSH, CDR2 LQKENI. The CDR3 consists of 15 residues. The germline V and J ends were trimmed by 3 bases and 1 base, with 10 bases remaining between them. The chain's CDR3 is CASSPERASYNEQFF. In DNA, the CDR3 is TGTGCCAGCTCACCCGAGCGGGCTTCCTACAATGAGCAGTTCTTC.

V usage is TRBV5-1 and J usage is TRBJ2-3; 9 positions match TRBD1. J lost 6 bases, V lost 5 bases, and 7 bases had no gene match. The CDR3 has 14 residues. Germline loops: CDR1 SGHRS, CDR2 YFSETQ. In nucleotides, the CDR3 is TGCGCCAGCAGGGCGGGACAGGGCATCGATACGCAGTATTTT. Protein sequence: CASRAGQGIDTQYF.

This clonotype was observed a handful of times. The genes are TRBV7-2 and TRBJ2-3; a weak D match, TRBD2 (5 bases). The CDR3 contains 13 residues. Germline-derived CDR1 and CDR2 are SGHTA and FQGNSA. Between the trimmed V and J ends, which lost 5 bases and 8 bases, there was a span of 14 bases. The CDR3 coding sequence is TGTGCCAGCAGCCCGCGGGCAAGATCTACGCAGTATTTT. This gives the protein CASSPRARSTQYF.

A few counts support this clonotype. This chain uses TRBV7-6 with TRBJ2-5; 9 nucleotides match TRBD1. V lost 4 bases to trimming and J lost 7 bases; unmatched junction nucleotides: 7. Germline-derived CDR1 and CDR2 are SGHVS and FNYEAQ. The CDR3 totals 14 residues. The DNA for the CDR3 is TGTGCCAGCAGCTCCGGGACAGGGCTAGGGACCCAGTACTTC. As protein: CASSSGTGLGTQYF.

This clonotype was detected only once. The chain joins TRBV5-1 to TRBJ1-5; D possibly corresponds to TRBD1 (6 bases). The ends were cut back, 2 bases at V and 0 bases at J, with 9 bases in the middle. Germline CDR1 reads SGHRS; CDR2 reads YFSETQ. The CDR3 contains 15 residues. Here the CDR3 reads CASSLQGSSNQPQHF. The DNA for the CDR3 is TGCGCCAGCAGCTTACAGGGTAGTAGCAATCAGCCCCAGCATTTT. Filled out from reference TRBV5-1 and TRBJ1-5, the complete variable domain reads KAGVTQTPRYLIKTRGQQVTLSCSPISGHRSVSWYQQTPGQGLQFLFEYFSETQRNKGNFPGRFSGRQFSNSRSEMNVSTLELGDSALYLCASSLQGSSNQPQHFGDGTRLSIL.

Concerning this clonotype: One junction end disagrees with the germline gene, perhaps due to a read error. The J gene is TRBJ2-7, the V gene TRBV3-1, with D maybe TRBD2 (5 bases). This CDR3 has 11 amino acids. The V gene's germline CDR1 is LGHDT and CDR2 YNNKEL (reference sequence). The DNA of the CDR3 is TGTGCCAGCAGCCAAGATAAAAGGACTTCTTTC. Amino acid sequence: CASSQDKRTSF.

The chain joins TRBV28 to TRBJ1-4; maybe TRBD1 (6 bases). Trimming removed 4 bases at V and 7 bases at J, with 22 bases between. CDR1 is MDHEN, CDR2 SYDVKM, per germline. This CDR3 has 17 amino acids. CDR3: CASSSTTGWGQGEKLFF. The CDR3 nucleotides read TGTGCCAGCAGTTCTACCACAGGTTGGGGGCAGGGTGAAAAACTGTTTTTT.

This clonotype was counted ten times or more. This sequence joins TRBV28 and TRBJ2-6; no definite D call. Trimming pared 3 bases from V and 2 bases from J, leaving 2 bases between. This CDR3 comprises 13 residues. From germline, CDR1 is MDHEN and CDR2 SYDVKM. The CDR3 is CASSFAGANVLTF. DNA of the CDR3: TGTGCCAGCAGTTTTGCTGGGGCCAACGTCCTGACTTTC.

The V gene is TRBV6-5, the J gene TRBJ2-7; TRBD2 matches at 10 bases. This CDR3 has 13 residues. Germline CDR1 is MNHEY and CDR2 is SVGAGI. J was trimmed by 7 bases and V by 5 bases; bases with no gene match: 5. In nucleotides, the CDR3 is TGTGCCAGCAGTGACAGGACTAGCGGAGAGCAGTACGTC. This codes for CASSDRTSGEQYV.

V usage is TRBV7-9 and J usage is TRBJ1-1; tentatively, D is TRBD1 (5 bases). Germline V lookup: CDR1 SEHNR, CDR2 FQNEAQ (reference sequence). V was clipped by 5 bases and J by 7 bases, with 17 bases between them. The CDR3 is 14 amino acids. The CDR3 is CASSGAGNRGEAFF. CDR3 sequence (DNA): TGTGCCAGCAGCGGGGCAGGCAACCGAGGTGAAGCTTTCTTT.

The gene calls are TRBV18 and TRBJ2-7; 7 bases agree with TRBD1. The trim removed 6 bases at V and 2 bases at J, leaving 7 bases unmatched. The CDR3 is made up of 14 amino acids. CDR1 and CDR2 (germline): KGHSH, LQKENI. The CDR3 DNA reads TGTGCCAGCTCGCTGGGACAGCAGACCTACGAGCAGTACGTC. Its protein is CASSLGQQTYEQYV.

This clonotype was observed a few times. V usage is TRBV3-1 and J usage is TRBJ2-1, with no clear D. CDR1 is LGHDT, CDR2 YNNKEL, per germline (reference sequence). The V end lost 3 bases, the J end lost 3 bases, and 3 bases lay between the germline ends. The CDR3 length is 12 residues. The CDR3 nucleotides read TGTGCCAGCAGCCACCTCTACAATGAGCAGTTCTTC. Its translation is CASSHLYNEQFF.

This clonotype was observed a handful of times. This chain links TRBV10-3 with TRBJ2-7; 11 nucleotides align to TRBD1. Trimming took 0 bases from V and 4 from J; bases not matched to a gene: 2. Germline V gene sequence: CDR1 ENHRY, CDR2 SYGVKD. This CDR3 contains 15 residues. Written as DNA, the CDR3 is TGTGCCATCAGTGAGTCGGGGACAGGGGGTTACGAGCAGTACTTC. Encoded protein: CAISESGTGGYEQYF.

The chain links TRBV29-1 to TRBJ2-2; D is unclear. Germline assignment: CDR1 SQVTM and CDR2 ANQGSEA. V dropped 3 bases and J dropped 6 bases, with 8 bases sitting between them. The CDR3 contains 12 residues. The CDR3 DNA reads as TGCAGCGTTGATGATGCCGCCGGGGAGCTGTTTTTT. This codes for CSVDDAAGELFF.